This T cell receptor (beta chain) was sequenced in a study of graft-versus-host responses after intestinal transplantation. Study overall: Transplant types were multivisceral, liver-intestinal, or isolated intestinal. Every one of the recipients received anti-thymocyte globulin induction and afterwards took tacrolimus and steroids for around 3 years. Study results and caveats: Investigators detected GvH clones in recipient marrow, with some emerging earlier in ileum or blood. There was an association between peak levels of circulating GvH clones and early post-transplant HvG declines.

Concerning this clone itself: Its antigen remains unidentified.

V shed 3 bases and J 5 bases; nucleotides not matched to a gene: 4. The CDR3 totals 14 residues. Germline V gives CDR1 SGHVS, CDR2 FNYEAQ. Sequencing used immunoSEQ multiplex PCR; TCRdb keeps in-frame clones, though not all of them. The repertoire holds about 110,000 clones, with 80% to 90% as singletons. The chain has TRBV7-6 and TRBJ2-3; 8 bases line up with TRBD2. The receptor was isolated from a human donor who was the organ donor for an intestinal transplant. The starting material was unstimulated CD4+ T cells sorted from spleen or lymph node cells, obtained before transplant. This CDR3 reads CASSFSGTGDTQYF. CDR3 in DNA: TGTGCCAGCAGCTTTAGCGGGACGGGAGATACGCAGTATTTT.